This T cell receptor beta chain is from a study of T-cell memory formation after mild COVID-19. Trimming pared 0 bases from V and 2 bases from J, leaving 9 bases between. Looked up from germline, CDR1 is SGHRS and CDR2 is YFSETQ. This CDR3 comprises 14 residues. Amplification by 5'RACE using constant-segment primers produced TCR alpha and TCR beta cDNA libraries that carried sample barcodes and UMIs. TCRdb fed the 5' RACE reads into MiXCR, producing one record per CDR3 protein. Of fewer than 500,000 distinct CDR3 sequences listed, approximately 23% are singletons. The V and J genes are TRBV5-1 and TRBJ2-7; D not resolved. The source is an adult woman who had mild COVID-19 (a few samples of this study predate the infection). Cell type and time point are not known. Material for sequencing was PBMCs or a T cell subset sorted from them (not recorded which). The CDR3 region has the DNA TGCGCCAGCAGCTTGGAGGGCAGAACCTACGAGCAGTACTTC. This codes for CASSLEGRTYEQYF.